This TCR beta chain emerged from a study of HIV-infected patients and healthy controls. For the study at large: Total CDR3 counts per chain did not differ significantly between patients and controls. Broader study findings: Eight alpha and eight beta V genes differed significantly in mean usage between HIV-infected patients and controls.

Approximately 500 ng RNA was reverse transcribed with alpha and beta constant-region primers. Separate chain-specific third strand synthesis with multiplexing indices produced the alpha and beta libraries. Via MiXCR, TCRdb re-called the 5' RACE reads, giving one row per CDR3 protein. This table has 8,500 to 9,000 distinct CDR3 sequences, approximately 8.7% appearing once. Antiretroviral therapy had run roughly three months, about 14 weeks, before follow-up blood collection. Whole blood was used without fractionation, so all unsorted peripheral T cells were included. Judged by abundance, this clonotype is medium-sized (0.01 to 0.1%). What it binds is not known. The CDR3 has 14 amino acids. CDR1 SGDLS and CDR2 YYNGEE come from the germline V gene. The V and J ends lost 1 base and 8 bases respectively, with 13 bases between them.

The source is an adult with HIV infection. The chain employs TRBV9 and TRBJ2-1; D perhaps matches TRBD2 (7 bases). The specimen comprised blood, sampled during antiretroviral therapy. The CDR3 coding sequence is TGTGCCAGCAGCGTAAGGGGGAGGGTGGATGAGCAGTTCTTC. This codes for CASSVRGRVDEQFF.